This T cell receptor (beta chain) was retrieved from a study of control samples from healthy donors and cancer patients. Trimming took 2 bases from V and 2 from J; bases not matched to a gene: 8. In germline, CDR1 is MNHEY, CDR2 SMNVEV (reference sequence). CDR3 length: 17 amino acids. Measured with immunoSEQ multiplex PCR; TCRdb has only the in-frame clones, and not every one. This sample yields approximately 120,000 clones, of which roughly 87% are seen a single time; 1.5% to 2% belongs to the top ten. The chain couples TRBV27 to TRBJ2-7; 11 bases line up with TRBD1. The TCR sequence derives from a young man in good health. Sequenced: blood. CDR3 nucleotides: TGTGCCAGCAGTTTACGGACAGGGGGCCTAATTACCTACGAGCAGTACTTC. As protein: CASSLRTGGLITYEQYF.